This TCR beta chain was sequenced in a study of tumor-infiltrating lymphocytes in oesophageal squamous cell carcinoma. Germline V lookup: CDR1 MNHEY, CDR2 SMNVEV (reference sequence). The ends lost 6 bases at V and 6 bases at J; junction bases unmatched: 6. The CDR3 spans 15 residues. This clonotype appeared a few times. A single record per CDR3 protein comes from TCRdb applying MiXCR to the PCR reads. Of fewer than 20,000 distinct CDR3 sequences listed, around 39% were seen once; the top ten hold approximately 19%. Sequencing used esophageal tumor tissue. The chain is built from TRBV27 and TRBJ2-1; 12 bases align to TRBD2. The clonotype comes from a male donor with esophageal squamous cell carcinoma. This CDR3 reads CASRPGTSGFNEQFF. In nucleotides, the CDR3 is TGTGCCAGCAGGCCCGGGACTAGCGGGTTCAATGAGCAGTTCTTC.